This entry lists 16 T cell receptor beta chains sequenced from one sample in a study of OX40 agonist ivuxolimab in advanced cancers. Library construction relied on the immunoSEQ multiplex PCR assay. The clones in this table, taken by TCRdb from immuneACCESS, are in-frame only. Not every clone is retained; where verified, under half of the shortfall comes from an unresolved V gene, and the cause of the rest is unknown. This sample is represented by about 53,000 clones; 65% to 85% of them were singletons. The ten largest clones represent approximately 13% of the sample. Here the sequenced sample was CD4+ or CD8+ T cells sorted from blood, taken in a trial of the OX40 agonist ivuxolimab. These receptors were taken from an adult with an advanced solid tumor such as melanoma, head and neck, liver or kidney cancer.

The rearrangement uses TRBV11-2 and TRBJ2-1; TRBD2 aligns across 11 bases. V dropped 5 bases and J dropped 9; count of bases not matched to a gene: 6. CDR1 SGHAT and CDR2 FQNNGV come from the germline V gene. The CDR3 spans 14 residues. The CDR3 DNA is TGTGCCAGCAGCCCCCGACTAGCGGGAATTGAGCAGTTCTTC. Protein sequence: CASSPRLAGIEQFF.

The gene calls are TRBV5-1 and TRBJ2-7; 10 bases fit TRBD2. This CDR3 is 17 amino acids long. Germline CDR1 and CDR2: SGHRS and YFSETQ. The trim removed 0 bases at V and 0 bases at J, leaving 6 bases unmatched. The CDR3 here is CASSLGLAGVSSYEQYF. The CDR3 nucleotides are TGCGCCAGCAGCTTGGGGCTAGCGGGGGTCAGCTCCTACGAGCAGTACTTC.

The chain carries TRBV30 and TRBJ2-3, with TRBD2 identical over 7 bases. The J segment lost 1 base and the V segment lost 3 bases, leaving 4 bases of the junction unmatched. The CDR3 is 14 amino acids. Germline CDR1 is GTSNPN and CDR2 is SVGIG (reference sequence). CDR3 region: CAWRMGGGTDTQYF. The CDR3, as DNA: TGTGCCTGGAGGATGGGGGGGGGCACAGATACGCAGTATTTT.

The chain couples TRBV5-4 to TRBJ2-1; 7 nucleotides align to TRBD1. With V trimmed by 0 bases and J by 3 bases, 6 bases remained unmatched. Germline CDR1 SGHNT, CDR2 YYREEE (reference sequence). The CDR3 is 16 residues long. The CDR3 DNA follows: TGTGCCAGCAGCTTGGAAGAGGGGGCGGGCTACAATGAGCAGTTCTTC. This gives the protein CASSLEEGAGYNEQFF.

The gene calls are TRBV5-1 and TRBJ2-2, with 14 bases matching TRBD2. The CDR3 covers 18 residues. Germline V gives CDR1 SGHRS, CDR2 YFSETQ. Trimming took 4 bases from V and 4 from J; bases not matched to a gene: 9. The CDR3 bases are TGCGCCAGCAGCCTCCTCGGACTAGCGGGAGGATCCACCGGGGAGCTGTTTTTT. As protein: CASSLLGLAGGSTGELFF.

The chain employs TRBV7-9 and TRBJ1-1; tentative D call: TRBD1 (5 bases). CDR1 is SEHNR and CDR2 is FQNEAQ in the germline V gene (reference sequence). The CDR3 is made up of 11 amino acids. V was shortened by 3 bases and J by 8 bases, with 7 bases between the two germline ends. CDR3: CASSFWGEAFF. DNA for the CDR3: TGTGCCAGCAGCTTCTGGGGGGAAGCTTTCTTT.

V is TRBV5-8 and J is TRBJ2-1, with 8 nucleotides matching TRBD2. Germline V gene lookup returns CDR1 SGHTS and CDR2 YDEGEE. The CDR3 extends over 15 amino acids. J was trimmed by 3 bases and V by 4 bases; bases with no gene match: 6. CDR3: CASSLALAGYNEQFF. The CDR3 DNA sequence: TGTGCCAGCAGCCTGGCGCTAGCGGGCTACAATGAGCAGTTCTTC.

V is TRBV2 and J is TRBJ2-7; D gene unclear. Germline CDR1 reads SNHLY; CDR2 reads FYNNEI. Trimming removed 3 bases at V and 3 bases at J, with 3 bases between. The CDR3 has 11 amino acids. The CDR3 DNA follows: TGTGCCAGCAGTGACAACTACGAGCAGTACTTC. Protein sequence: CASSDNYEQYF.

The chain links TRBV14 to TRBJ2-1; 8 bases fit TRBD1. There are 15 residues in the CDR3. Germline CDR1 and CDR2: SGHDN and FVKESK. J gave up 3 bases and V 3 bases, and 4 bases lay outside the gene matches. The CDR3 region is CASSHLGQGYNEQFF. The CDR3 bases are TGTGCCAGCAGCCACCTAGGACAGGGCTACAATGAGCAGTTCTTC.

This clone showed up just once. This chain links TRBV5-1 with TRBJ2-1; the D is unclear. The ends were cut back, 3 bases at V and 4 bases at J, with 8 bases in the middle. Germline V CDR1 and CDR2: SGHRS, YFSETQ. The length of the CDR3 is 13 residues. The CDR3 region is CASSSDIYNEQFF. The CDR3 nucleotides read TGCGCCAGCAGCTCCGACATATACAATGAGCAGTTCTTC. The full variable domain, in which reference TRBV5-1 and TRBJ2-1 provide the parts outside the CDR3, is KAGVTQTPRYLIKTRGQQVTLSCSPISGHRSVSWYQQTPGQGLQFLFEYFSETQRNKGNFPGRFSGRQFSNSRSEMNVSTLELGDSALYLCASSSDIYNEQFFGPGTRLTVL.

The chain combines TRBV6-1 with TRBJ1-5; no definite D call. CDR1 is MNHNS and CDR2 is SASEGT in the germline V gene. This CDR3 comprises 14 residues. Between the trimmed V and J ends, which lost 10 bases and 0 bases, there was a span of 13 bases. The CDR3 nucleotides read TGTGCCACCTGGACCTCCTTTAGCAATCAGCCCCAGCATTTT. Translating gives CATWTSFSNQPQHF.

The rearrangement joins TRBV7-9 to TRBJ2-7; TRBD2 agrees at 8 bases. Trimming cost V 4 bases and J 4 bases; bases outside gene matches: 18. Germline V CDR1 and CDR2: SEHNR, FQNEAQ (reference sequence). The CDR3 extends over 18 amino acids. CDR3 in amino acids: CASSSRPSGLAFSYEQYF. Here the CDR3 DNA reads TGTGCCAGCAGCTCCCGGCCGAGTGGACTAGCCTTTAGTTACGAGCAGTACTTC.

The chain recombines TRBV11-2 with TRBJ2-1, with 9 bases that match TRBD2. V trimming: 4 bases; J trimming: 6 bases; junction bases outside the gene matches: 7. The CDR3 totals 15 residues. Germline-derived CDR1 and CDR2 are SGHAT and FQNNGV. This CDR3 reads CASSWGGRALNEQFF. The CDR3 nucleotides are TGTGCCAGCAGCTGGGGCGGGAGGGCCCTCAATGAGCAGTTCTTC. The full variable domain, with the rest looked up from reference TRBV11-2 and TRBJ2-1, is EAGVAQSPRYKIIEKRQSVAFWCNPISGHATLYWYQQILGQGPKLLIQFQNNGVVDDSQLPKDRFSAERLKGVDSTLKIQPAKLEDSAVYLCASSWGGRALNEQFFGPGTRLTVL.

The chain has TRBV6-5 and TRBJ1-5, with D unclear. V gave up 8 bases and J gave up 4 bases, with 9 bases separating them. Germline values: CDR1 MNHEY, CDR2 SVGAGI. The CDR3 sequence is 12 residues long. The CDR3 protein is CASGGGNQPQHF. CDR3 DNA: TGTGCCAGCGGTGGCGGAAATCAGCCCCAGCATTTT.

This chain uses TRBV5-1 with TRBJ2-6; no clear D gene. There are 18 residues in the CDR3. V shed 3 bases and J shed 0 bases, with 16 bases lying between them. The germline V gene has CDR1 SGHRS and CDR2 YFSETQ. CDR3 bases: TGCGCCAGCAGCTGGACGCTGACCCAAAGCTCTGGGGCCAACGTCCTGACTTTC. Encoded protein: CASSWTLTQSSGANVLTF.

CDR3 loop: CASSDGGGGTTEAFF. Written as DNA, the CDR3 is TGCGCCAGCAGTGATGGCGGGGGGGGGACCACTGAAGCTTTCTTT. The J gene is TRBJ1-1, the V gene TRBV10-2; TRBD1 might be the D (5 bases). V was trimmed by 3 bases and J by 4 bases, leaving 15 bases between them. This CDR3 is 15 amino acids long. Germline CDR1 WSHSY, CDR2 SAAADI.